This T cell receptor (beta chain) is drawn from a study of vaccination and CD4 T cells after COVID-19. Study outcomes and limitations: The appearance of a median approximately 90% of reactive clones in convalescent patients occurred only post-vaccination.

Trimming left V 4 bases short and J 4 bases short, with 10 bases between. The germline CDR1 and CDR2 sequences are SNHLY and FYNNEI. This CDR3 contains 13 residues. Cultured CD4+ T cells had their DNA profiled by the Oncomine TCR Beta short-read assay. Each CDR3 protein is one row after TCRdb ran MiXCR on the PCR reads. The sample lists several thousand distinct CDR3 sequences, around 51% seen once, with about two fifths in the top ten. Described treatment: approximately 10-day PBMC culture with coronavirus spike peptide pools or control peptides (ViraFEST assay). ViraFEST relied on peptide pools to expand antigen-specific T cells; the TCRs were sequenced afterward. Culture of around 2 million PBMCs per well took place with approximately 9 IU/ml IL-2 and 8.5 to 10 ug/ml peptide pools. With fresh IL-2 medium, half the medium was replaced on days 3 and 7. Of note for this clonotype: Its target is unknown.

Sequenced material: CD4+ T cells from blood, cultured in vitro. This receptor was obtained from a human donor who had recovered from COVID-19. The chain carries TRBV2 and TRBJ1-1; possible D gene TRBD1, 5 bases. CDR3 sequence: CASSVGPLTEAFF. CDR3 nucleotide sequence: TGTGCCAGCAGTGTGGGGCCACTCACTGAAGCTTTCTTT.